The entry below describes one TCR beta chain. Its matching antigen is unknown. The CDR3 is 13 amino acids. Germline CDR1 MNHEY, CDR2 SMNVEV (reference sequence). Trimming left V 6 bases short and J 3 bases short, with 9 bases between. The entry originates in a study of Tregs in tolerant kidney transplant recipients. General study results and limits: Tolerant patients' donor-specific Tregs expanded beyond overall Tregs, suggesting antigen-driven growth.

Thawed PBMCs were FACS-sorted into unstimulated CD4+CD25+CD127- regulatory T cells, CD4+CD25- non-regulatory cells, CD4 and CD8 cells. TCRdb keeps only in-frame clones here, not all; method: immunoSEQ multiplex PCR. In the table there are 14,000 to 15,000 clones, about four fifths of which are singletons. The clonotype was recovered from a human donor who received a combined kidney and bone marrow transplant. The rearrangement links TRBV27 to TRBJ1-5, with D hard to call. Sequencing used Tregs from blood, obtained before the transplant. The CDR3 nucleotides are TGTGCCAGCAGCACAGCCTACAATCAGCCCCAGCATTTT. It specifies CASSTAYNQPQHF.